The next 15 T cell receptor beta chains were all read from a single sample in a study of human T cells and chemical hapten exposure listed by TCRdb under 2021. The time point label, read with the paper, signifies: patch test 1, 2 weeks after DPC sensitization. According to the study, the label for this sample's treatment or condition signals: therapeutic diphenylcyclopropenone sensitization with weekly scalp DPC. The library was obtained by RACE. The instrument was a NextSeq 500. Using fastp at Q25 and MiXCR, TCRdb reprocessed the public reads and kept productive beta chains. CDR3 protein duplicates are merged, each entry listing the most common genes and DNA. In all, the sample holds nearly 350,000 distinct CDR3 sequences, and about 7% of those were seen once. The top ten hold roughly 7.9% of the sample. Sequencing was performed on whole blood, taken in connection with sensitization to the hapten diphenylcyclopropenone (DPC). Source of these receptors: a woman aged 18-29 years with alopecia areata. Some clones in this sample may be carry-over from other donors' samples.

The V gene is TRBV9, the J gene TRBJ2-7; no reliable D call. Germline-derived CDR1 and CDR2 are SGDLS and YYNGEE. Trimming took 3 bases from V and 3 from J, leaving 4 bases between them. This CDR3 contains 11 residues. The CDR3 loop reads CASSADYEQYF. DNA of the CDR3: TGTGCCAGCAGCGCCGACTACGAGCAGTACTTC. Full variable domain (outside the CDR3, taken from reference TRBV9 and TRBJ2-7): DSGVTQTPKHLITATGQRVTLRCSPRSGDLSVYWYQQSLDQGLQFLIQYYNGEERAKGNILERFSAQQFPDLHSELNLSSLELGDSALYFCASSADYEQYFGPGTRLTVT.

This clonotype was seen repeatedly, ten times or more. The chain couples TRBV4-3 to TRBJ1-2; no firm D call. The V gene's germline CDR1 is LGHNA and CDR2 YSLEER. Trimming removed 0 bases at V and 3 bases at J, with 11 bases between. The CDR3 sequence is 15 residues long. CDR3 coding DNA: TGCGCCAGCAGCCAAGAACCAGAGCCATACTATGGCTACACCTTC. Its protein product is CASSQEPEPYYGYTF.

With regard to this clonotype: A much larger clonotype is one base distant, so this may be a read error. This chain joins TRBV12-3 or TRBV12-4 and TRBJ2-7; D unresolved. The CDR3 extends over 12 amino acids. Between the trimmed V and J ends, which lost 8 bases and 10 bases, there was a span of 18 bases. CDR3 DNA: TGTGCCAGCCGAGTATTCGATCCCTTTCAGTACTTC. Translation: CASRVFDPFQYF.

This clonotype was seen only a few times. The chain combines TRBV6-5 with TRBJ1-1; no clear D gene. Germline values: CDR1 MNHEY, CDR2 SVGAGI. The CDR3 is 13 residues long. Trimming took off 6 bases at V and 1 base at J, with 9 bases between the two ends. CDR3 DNA sequence: TGTGCCAGCAGCTCGCTTTCGAACACTGAAGCTTTCTTT. This gives the protein CASSSLSNTEAFF.

This clonotype was detected ten times or more. The V gene is TRBV3-1, the J gene TRBJ1-2, with a weak D call TRBD1 (5 bases). The V and J ends lost 0 bases and 8 bases respectively, with 19 bases between them. The CDR3 extends over 16 amino acids. Germline CDR1 LGHDT, CDR2 YNNKEL (reference sequence). The CDR3 coding sequence is TGTGCCAGCAGCCAAGATCAGGGCAGGGCCGCGCGGGGCTACACCTTC. This sequence encodes CASSQDQGRAARGYTF.

This clonotype was seen a few times. V usage is TRBV4-3 and J usage is TRBJ1-3, with TRBD1 matching 7 bases. The CDR3 loop spans 15 amino acids. Trimming removed 7 bases from V and 2 bases from J; junction bases left unmatched: 8. Germline CDR1 and CDR2: LGHNA and YSLEER. The CDR3 region has the DNA TGCGCCAGCACCGACCTAACAGGGGCTGGAAACACCATATATTTT. Translated, it gives CASTDLTGAGNTIYF.

This clonotype has just a few counts. The V call is TRBV5-4, the J call TRBJ2-3, with D perhaps TRBD1 (6 bases). Trimming pared 4 bases from V and 1 base from J, leaving 10 bases between. The CDR3 runs 14 residues. Germline V gene data show CDR1 as SGHNT and CDR2 as YYREEE (reference sequence). CDR3 amino acids: CASSRDTRTDTQYF. CDR3 DNA: TGTGCCAGCAGCCGGGACACCCGCACAGATACGCAGTATTTT.

This clonotype has at least ten counts. The V gene is TRBV18, the J gene TRBJ1-1; D is undetermined. V was cut by 0 bases and J by 8 bases, with 13 bases left in between. CDR3 length: 14 residues. Germline CDR1 KGHSH, CDR2 LQKENI. The CDR3 reads CASSPPSHRGEAFF. The CDR3 DNA reads as TGTGCCAGCTCACCACCGTCTCATCGGGGAGAAGCTTTCTTT.

The chain employs TRBV3-1 and TRBJ2-7; TRBD2 aligns across 9 bases. This CDR3 is built from 17 residues. Germline CDR1 is LGHDT and CDR2 is YNNKEL (reference sequence). The J segment lost 3 bases and the V segment lost 4 bases, leaving 13 bases of the junction unmatched. CDR3 sequence (DNA): TGTGCCAGCAGCCCCGGCCCGCTAGCGGGGCCTGACTACGAGCAGTACTTC. Protein: CASSPGPLAGPDYEQYF.

This clonotype was seen more than once but under ten times. This sequence joins TRBV4-2 and TRBJ1-1, with 8 nucleotides matching TRBD1. This CDR3 has 16 amino acids. CDR1 is LGHNA, CDR2 YNFKEQ, per germline. After removal of 0 bases from V and 3 bases from J, the junction contained 6 bases not matched to a gene. The CDR3, as DNA: TGTGCCAGCAGCCAAGATTGGGACAGGACTGACACTGAAGCTTTCTTT. Translated, it gives CASSQDWDRTDTEAFF.

This clonotype was seen ten or more times. The rearrangement uses TRBV12-3 or TRBV12-4 and TRBJ2-5; D unclear. V was pared by 5 bases and J by 5 bases, with 12 bases between. This CDR3 contains 13 residues. CDR3 amino acids: CASSTQSDETQYF. CDR3 sequence (DNA): TGTGCCAGCAGTACACAATCCGACGAGACCCAGTACTTC.

A single count supports this clonotype. This chain links TRBV7-6 with TRBJ1-5; a possible D gene is TRBD1 (6 bases). The germline V gene encodes CDR1 SGHVS and CDR2 FNYEAQ. Deletions cut 5 bases from V and 2 bases from J, with 22 bases between. CDR3 length: 18 amino acids. CDR3 in DNA: TGTGCCAGCAGCCCTGACGAGAGGGGGTTGTCTGGCAATCAGCCCCAGCATTTT. This translates into CASSPDERGLSGNQPQHF.

This clonotype was observed many times. The chain uses TRBV6-1 and TRBJ2-6; D may be TRBD2 (5 bases). Germline V lookup: CDR1 MNHNS, CDR2 SASEGT. The CDR3 length is 13 residues. Trimming cost V 8 bases and J 12 bases, with 17 bases left between them. The CDR3 region has the DNA TGTGCCAGCTCTATCTATGAGGGTGGCGTCCTGACTTTC. It yields the protein CASSIYEGGVLTF.

This clonotype was observed many times. This sequence joins TRBV7-2 and TRBJ2-3, with unresolved D. Germline CDR1 is SGHTA and CDR2 is FQGNSA. V shed 2 bases and J shed 2 bases, with 14 bases lying between them. CDR3 size: 16 residues. CDR3 coding DNA: TGTGCCAGCAGCTTACACCGGAACCCAGACACAGATACGCAGTATTTT. It yields the protein CASSLHRNPDTDTQYF.

This clonotype was picked up a small number of times. This chain connects TRBV28 to TRBJ2-1; D may be TRBD2 (6 bases). Trimming stripped 8 bases from V and 3 bases from J, with 14 bases between. Looked up from germline, CDR1 is MDHEN and CDR2 is SYDVKM. This CDR3 contains 14 residues. The DNA of the CDR3 is TGTGCCAGCCCTCCTAGCGCCCACTACAATGAGCAGTTCTTC. Protein: CASPPSAHYNEQFF. The complete variable domain, with remaining parts taken from reference TRBV28 and TRBJ2-1, reads DVKVTQSSRYLVKRTGEKVFLECVQDMDHENMFWYRQDPGLGLRLIYFSYDVKMKEKGDIPEGYSVSREKKERFSLILESASTNQTSMYLCASPPSAHYNEQFFGPGTRLTVL.